This TCR beta chain was recovered during a study of cytomegalovirus exposure and HLA in healthy donors. Note on this clone: What it binds is unknown.

The CDR3 runs 13 residues. Germline V gene lookup returns CDR1 MNHEY and CDR2 SMNVEV (reference sequence). V lost 9 bases, J lost 1 base, and 5 bases stayed unmatched. PCR amplification relied on 60 Vbeta primers (plus 13 Jbeta primers). Measured with immunoSEQ multiplex PCR; TCRdb has only the in-frame clones, and not every one. The table lists 130,000 or so clones, about 73% of them singletons, with just under 6.5% in the top ten. Study findings and constraints: Analysis was carried out at a later point, and it linked a missense DCLRE1C variant to TCR beta V- and J-gene trimming. The classifier was said to identify cytomegalovirus status with high specificity and sensitivity. For most TCR sequences rarity was the rule, although some public TCRs occurred in many donors.

Material: PBMCs. V and J are TRBV27 and TRBJ2-7; 8 bases agree with TRBD1. This receptor was obtained from a woman between 40 and 55 years old in good health and CMV-seronegative. CDR3 sequence: CASGDRGSYEQYF. CDR3 coding DNA: TGTGCCAGTGGTGACAGGGGATCCTACGAGCAGTACTTC.